This entry is about one T cell receptor (beta chain). The antigen is not known. A second PCR of roughly 7 to 11 cycles used a sample-barcoded 5' primer and a J-beta primer mix. TCRdb reanalysed the 5' RACE reads using MiXCR and keeps one entry per CDR3 protein. Of fewer than 900,000 distinct CDR3 sequences in the sample, roughly 47% were seen once. V lost 6 bases to trimming and J lost 4 bases; unmatched junction nucleotides: 12. Germline CDR1 reads DFQATT; CDR2 reads SNEGSKA (reference sequence). The CDR3 runs to 15 residues. The data originate from a study of blood T cells in healthy people across ages. Broader study findings: The donors' CMV status was not determined, possibly confounding changes in expanded clonotypes. Diversity of TCR beta per million T cells declined in a roughly linear way with age.

Healthy Caucasian individuals from Russia aged roughly 6 to 90 served as donors. The origin of this receptor is an older woman in good health. This chain links TRBV20-1 with TRBJ1-5; 7 nucleotides agree with TRBD1. The specimen was blood. This CDR3 is CSARLGGGRNQPQHF. In DNA, the CDR3 is TGCAGTGCCCGCTTAGGGGGCGGGAGAAATCAGCCCCAGCATTTT.